Listed here is a single T cell receptor (beta chain). What it binds is not known. The table came from immunoSEQ multiplex PCR; TCRdb's copy has only in-frame clones and leaves some out. The sample has some 150,000 clones; 90% to 95% are singletons. Germline V gene sequence: CDR1 SEHNR, CDR2 FQNEAQ (reference sequence). The junction had 7 bases not matched to a gene; V was cut back by 3 bases and J by 5 bases. This CDR3 contains 16 residues. The sample comes from a study of T cell responses to AZD1222 COVID-19 vaccine. Whole-study findings and limits: Baseline serostatus was positive in only six AZD1222 recipients.

This sequence originates from an adult in good health. The sample here was peripheral blood, taken on day 0 of MenACWY control vaccination. The chain couples TRBV7-9 to TRBJ1-2; 12 bases map to TRBD1. The CDR3 coding sequence is TGTGCCAGCAGCTTTGGGACAGGGGGCGCAGGGTATGGCTACACCTTC. It is translated as CASSFGTGGAGYGYTF.